Each of the 25 T cell receptor beta chains below was sequenced from the same sample in a study of blood T cell repertoires in COVID-19. This table comes from immunoSEQ multiplex PCR, and its TCRdb copy is limited to in-frame clones, with some not included. The sample lists about 170,000 clones; under 90% were seen once. The sample taken for sequencing was peripheral blood. The receptors were sampled from an elderly woman with acute or convalescent COVID-19.

The count of this clone is one. The chain employs TRBV10-3 and TRBJ2-7; maybe TRBD2 (6 bases). V was trimmed by 7 bases and J by 5 bases, leaving 21 bases between them. The CDR3 has 15 residues. The germline V gene encodes CDR1 ENHRY and CDR2 SYGVKD. The CDR3 is CAIKSLLAGIHEQYF. The CDR3 region has the DNA TGTGCCATCAAATCCCTCCTCGCGGGGATACACGAGCAGTACTTC.

Only one count was recorded for this clone. The chain combines TRBV12-3 or TRBV12-4 with TRBJ2-1, with D possibly matching TRBD1 (6 bases). Trimming cost V 6 bases and J 7 bases, with 13 bases left between them. This CDR3 is built from 13 residues. CDR3 nucleotides: TGTGCCAGCAGAAGAACAGGGTTTAATGAGCAGTTCTTC. It codes for CASRRTGFNEQFF.

The V and J genes are TRBV7-9 and TRBJ2-1, with 14 bases fitting TRBD2. This CDR3 has 16 residues. The V gene end was trimmed by 6 bases and the J gene end by 8 bases; junction bases not matched to a gene: 9. CDR1 and CDR2 from the germline V gene are SEHNR and FQNEAQ (reference sequence). CDR3 region: CASRGGLAGVGDEQFF. The CDR3 DNA reads as TGTGCCAGCAGAGGGGGACTAGCGGGAGTTGGTGATGAGCAGTTCTTC.

This sequence joins TRBV15 and TRBJ2-1, with 9 bases that match TRBD2. J gave up 8 bases and V 1 base, and 9 bases lay outside the gene matches. The CDR3 sequence is 16 residues long. CDR1 is LNHNV and CDR2 is YYDKDF in the germline V gene (reference sequence). For the CDR3, the DNA is TGTGCCACCAGCAGAGGGGATTTAGCGGGAGACCATGAGCAGTTCTTC. This gives the protein CATSRGDLAGDHEQFF. Full variable domain (remainder filled in from reference TRBV15 and TRBJ2-1): DAMVIQNPRYQVTQFGKPVTLSCSQTLNHNVMYWYQQKSSQAPKLLFHYYDKDFNNEADTPDNFQSRRPNTSFCFLDIRSPGLGDTAMYLCATSRGDLAGDHEQFFGPGTRLTVL.

The chain links TRBV2 to TRBJ2-3; the match to TRBD2 covers 12 bases. The CDR3 loop spans 15 amino acids. V was pared by 6 bases and J by 4 bases, with 5 bases of the junction left unmatched. The germline CDR1 and CDR2 sequences are SNHLY and FYNNEI. The CDR3: CASRLAGGQADTQYF. The CDR3 coding sequence is TGTGCCAGCAGGCTAGCGGGGGGGCAGGCAGATACGCAGTATTTT.

This chain joins TRBV19 and TRBJ1-4; the match to TRBD1 covers 10 bases. Germline trimming cut 5 bases from V and 6 bases from J; bases unmatched to any gene: 6. This CDR3 contains 15 residues. Germline V gene lookup returns CDR1 LNHDA and CDR2 SQIVND (reference sequence). In DNA form, the CDR3 reads TGTGCCAGTAGTGACAGGGGGCGCGGAGATGAAAAACTGTTTTTT. It is translated as CASSDRGRGDEKLFF.

The chain has TRBV18 and TRBJ1-2; tentatively, D is TRBD1 (5 bases). Germline CDR1 and CDR2: KGHSH and LQKENI. CDR3 length: 13 residues. V lost 6 bases, J lost 4 bases, and 12 bases lay in between. CDR3 nucleotide sequence: TGTGCCAGCTCCGAGCAGGGTGGCTATGGCTACACCTTC. Translating gives CASSEQGGYGYTF.

Remarks on this clone: An end of the junction does not agree with germline; a read error may underlie this. DNA of the CDR3: TGTGCCAGCAGTCACTCCTACGAGCAGTACTTC. This gives the protein CASSHSYEQYF. The V call is TRBV6-2 or TRBV6-3, the J call TRBJ2-7, with unresolved D. The CDR3 consists of 11 residues. Germline V gives CDR1 MNHEY, CDR2 SVGEGT.

The rearrangement joins TRBV10-3 to TRBJ2-5; tentative D call: TRBD2 (7 bases). The CDR3 contains 14 residues. The V gene lost 3 bases and the J gene lost 3 bases, with 11 bases spanning the gap. Germline CDR1 ENHRY, CDR2 SYGVKD. The chain's CDR3 is CAISEGGAKETQYF. CDR3 sequence (DNA): TGTGCCATCAGTGAAGGGGGGGCGAAAGAGACCCAGTACTTC.

CDR3 loop: CASSQDGQGFGTDTQYF. The DNA for the CDR3 is TGCGCCAGCAGCCAAGATGGTCAGGGTTTTGGCACAGATACGCAGTATTTT. The rearrangement uses TRBV4-3 and TRBJ2-3; D perhaps matches TRBD1 (5 bases). The germline V gene encodes CDR1 LGHNA and CDR2 YSLEER. CDR3 length equals 17 residues. V gave up 0 bases and J gave up 1 base, with 14 bases separating them.

The CDR3, as DNA: TGTGCCAGCAGCGTCGCGGGAACGTACCAAGAGACCCAGTACTTC. Amino acid sequence: CASSVAGTYQETQYF. V and J are TRBV7-2 and TRBJ2-5, with D possibly being TRBD2 (6 bases). The CDR3 has 15 residues. CDR1 SGHTA and CDR2 FQGNSA come from the germline V gene. V shed 5 bases and J shed 0 bases, with 13 bases lying between them.

This clone was detected a few times. The DNA for the CDR3 is TGCGCCAGCAGCAGGGTCTATCCTAAAGAGGGTGAAAAACTGTTTTTT. As protein: CASSRVYPKEGEKLFF. The chain couples TRBV5-1 to TRBJ1-4; no clear D gene. Trimming took off 4 bases at V and 7 bases at J, with 20 bases between the two ends. From germline, CDR1 is SGHRS and CDR2 YFSETQ. The CDR3 has 16 amino acids.

This clone was detected once. This chain links TRBV28 with TRBJ1-1; D is unclear. The CDR3 length is 15 residues. The V end lost 3 bases, the J end lost 1 base, and 12 bases lay between the germline ends. Germline lookup yields CDR1 MDHEN and CDR2 SYDVKM. The DNA of the CDR3 is TGTGCCAGCAGTTTTAGTTCGCGCGGGAACACTGAAGCTTTCTTT. This codes for CASSFSSRGNTEAFF. The whole variable domain, remainder taken from reference TRBV28 and TRBJ1-1, is DVKVTQSSRYLVKRTGEKVFLECVQDMDHENMFWYRQDPGLGLRLIYFSYDVKMKEKGDIPEGYSVSREKKERFSLILESASTNQTSMYLCASSFSSRGNTEAFFGQGTRLTVV.

The V and J genes are TRBV19 and TRBJ1-2; a weak D match, TRBD1 (5 bases). Trimming removed 4 bases at V and 0 bases at J, with 15 bases between. The CDR3 consists of 16 residues. The germline V gene has CDR1 LNHDA and CDR2 SQIVND (reference sequence). Written as DNA, the CDR3 is TGTGCCAGTAGTAGGGATCCAGGGCCAGCTAACTATGGCTACACCTTC. This gives the protein CASSRDPGPANYGYTF.

The rearrangement uses TRBV10-3 and TRBJ1-4; a weak D match, TRBD1 (6 bases). The CDR3 length is 15 residues. Germline V CDR1 and CDR2: ENHRY, SYGVKD. Trimming shortened V by 5 bases and J by 7 bases, and 17 bases separated the two germline ends. In DNA form, the CDR3 reads TGTGCCATCAGTAACCTCAGGGGAGATGGTGAAAAACTGTTTTTT. Its protein product is CAISNLRGDGEKLFF.

The chain links TRBV6-1 to TRBJ1-2; tentatively, D is TRBD1 (6 bases). V shed 0 bases and J shed 5 bases, with 10 bases lying between them. Germline CDR1 and CDR2: MNHNS and SASEGT. This CDR3 contains 14 residues. In DNA, the CDR3 is TGTGCCAGCAGTGAAGCGGGGGCAGAATATGGCTACACCTTC. This translates into CASSEAGAEYGYTF.

The chain joins TRBV30 to TRBJ2-2; 11 bases line up with TRBD2. Trimming took 3 bases from V and 8 from J; bases not matched to a gene: 14. The CDR3 sequence is 17 residues long. Germline V gives CDR1 GTSNPN, CDR2 SVGIG (reference sequence). In DNA form, the CDR3 reads TGTGCCTGGAGCCTACTGGTGAGACTAGCGGGGATTGGGGAGCTGTTTTTT. This encodes CAWSLLVRLAGIGELFF.

This sequence joins TRBV15 and TRBJ2-5; maybe TRBD2 (6 bases). The germline V and J ends were trimmed by 0 bases and 2 bases, with 13 bases remaining between them. The CDR3 is 16 residues long. Germline assignment: CDR1 LNHNV and CDR2 YYDKDF (reference sequence). The CDR3 here is CATSRDEYGTQETQYF. As DNA, the CDR3 is TGTGCCACCAGCAGAGATGAGTACGGGACTCAAGAGACCCAGTACTTC. Full variable domain (rest looked up from reference TRBV15 and TRBJ2-5): DAMVIQNPRYQVTQFGKPVTLSCSQTLNHNVMYWYQQKSSQAPKLLFHYYDKDFNNEADTPDNFQSRRPNTSFCFLDIRSPGLGDTAMYLCATSRDEYGTQETQYFGPGTRLLVL.

V usage is TRBV2 and J usage is TRBJ1-5; weak D call: TRBD1 (5 bases). Germline-derived CDR1 and CDR2 are SNHLY and FYNNEI. CDR3 length: 14 amino acids. Trimming removed 6 bases from V and 5 bases from J, with 14 bases in between. CDR3 sequence (DNA): TGTGCCAGCAGCCTCTCGGTAGGGGATCAGCCCCAGCATTTT. Its protein product is CASSLSVGDQPQHF.

CDR3 DNA sequence: TGTGCCAGTAGTCTGACAGGGGGTTTGACTGAAGCTTTCTTT. Translating gives CASSLTGGLTEAFF. The chain recombines TRBV19 with TRBJ1-1, with 9 bases that match TRBD1. The germline V gene encodes CDR1 LNHDA and CDR2 SQIVND (reference sequence). J gave up 5 bases and V 5 bases, and 6 bases lay outside the gene matches. The CDR3 has 14 residues.

With respect to this clone: This same CDR3 is encoded by further DNA sequences in the sample. The chain uses TRBV20-1 and TRBJ2-5; D not certain. CDR3 length: 11 residues. Germline CDR1 DFQATT, CDR2 SNEGSKA (reference sequence). V lost 3 bases to trimming and J lost 1 base, with 3 bases between them. CDR3 loop: CSASGQETQYF. As DNA, the CDR3 is TGCAGTGCTAGCGGCCAAGAGACCCAGTACTTC.

CDR3 sequence reads: CASSYGGSNSPLHF. Written as DNA, the CDR3 is TGTGCCAGCAGTTACGGGGGGTCTAATTCACCCCTCCACTTT. This chain uses TRBV6-2 or TRBV6-3 with TRBJ1-6, with D possibly TRBD1 on 5 matching bases. The CDR3 has 14 amino acids. In germline, CDR1 is MNHEY, CDR2 SVGEGT. Trimming pared 2 bases from V and 6 bases from J, leaving 8 bases between.

The J gene is TRBJ1-5, the V gene TRBV5-1; 8 bases line up with TRBD1. V was pared by 4 bases and J by 2 bases, with 8 bases of the junction left unmatched. Germline-derived CDR1 and CDR2 are SGHRS and YFSETQ. This CDR3 region has 16 residues. The CDR3 DNA reads TGCGCCAGCAGCCCCGAACCGGGACAGGGCAATCAGCCCCAGCATTTT. This sequence encodes CASSPEPGQGNQPQHF.

The J gene is TRBJ1-1, the V gene TRBV29-1; D gene ambiguous. Trimming took 5 bases from V and 3 from J, leaving 16 bases between them. The CDR3 runs to 14 residues. The germline gives CDR1 SQVTM, CDR2 ANQGSEA. The CDR3 loop reads CSVQRDGLDTEAFF. The CDR3 DNA sequence: TGCAGCGTTCAGCGCGACGGGTTAGACACTGAAGCTTTCTTT.

This clone came up many times. J is TRBJ2-7 and V is TRBV7-2, with TRBD1 identical over 10 bases. Per the germline V gene, CDR1 is SGHTA and CDR2 is FQGNSA. V lost 5 bases and J lost 7; bases outside the gene matches: 8. This CDR3 spans 14 amino acids. The CDR3 nucleotides read TGTGCCAGCAGCCAGGGACAGGGGCCTAGGGAGCAGTACTTC. Translating it yields CASSQGQGPREQYF.